This TCR beta chain stems from a study of T cells in Graves' hyperthyroidism and ophthalmopathy. Amplification of TCR beta CDR3 regions used RNA as the template. First-round RT-PCR of the TCR CDR3 relied on the HTBI primer set. TCRdb called the multiplex PCR reads again in MiXCR, with one record for every CDR3 protein. Of roughly 56,000 distinct CDR3 sequences in the sample, less than 50% are singletons; the top ten hold roughly 12%. Per germline, CDR1 SGHAT and CDR2 FQNNGV. This CDR3 is 15 amino acids long. Trimming took 1 base from V and 6 from J, leaving 15 bases between them. Input material: blood. This sequence originates from a woman in her twenties or thirties with Graves' ophthalmopathy. The V call is TRBV11-2, the J call TRBJ2-5, with D perhaps TRBD1 (6 bases). In DNA, the CDR3 is TGTGCCAGCAGCTTAGCTAGGGGGTTCTTACAGACCCAGTACTTC. It specifies CASSLARGFLQTQYF.